This T cell receptor (beta chain) was sequenced in a study of T cells expressing NK-cell markers (dated by TCRdb to 2019 to 2021). Background on the whole study: In sorted CD3+CD56+NKG2C+, CD3+CD56+NKG2C- and CD3+CD56-NKG2C+ T-cell subsets from eight or nine donors, TCR beta-chain repertoires were profiled. Most of the eight sequenced donors were HCMV-seropositive and one was HCMV-seronegative. The study sequenced eight donors, all healthy volunteers chosen at random: three men and five women. Libraries were sequenced as 2 x 150 bp reads on Illumina HiSeq 2000/2500, MiSeq or NextSeq.

The study at large found these results: Those dominant clonotypes were again the most abundant among CD3+CD56-NKG2C+ cells in a handful of donors, at 28.3-60.1%. Whether the expanded NKG2C-expressing T cell clones were specific for HCMV antigens remained unclear. In several donors, the dominant CD3+CD56+NKG2C+ clonotypes were found to rank among the top 10 CD8+ clonotypes and to make up about 1.0-7.5% of CD8+ T cells.

TCRdb names Illumina HiSeq 2000 as the instrument used. TCR beta cDNA libraries were made by 5'RACE template switching that added a universal primer site and unique molecular identifiers. cDNA synthesis was primed from the TCR beta constant segment and was followed by two successive PCR amplification steps. Regarding the original processing steps: MIGEC was used to demultiplex reads and group reads by UMI, and MiTCR was used to assemble and quantify clonotypes. To exclude erroneous sequences, any TCR cDNA sequence not supported by at least two reads was discarded. The tcR package was used for downstream repertoire analysis, and clonotypes were matched between fractions using CDR3 nucleotide sequence together with V segment. VDJmatch was used to annotate antigen specificity against VDJdb, with one amino acid substitution in CDR3 allowed. TCRdb reprocessed the reads and lists each CDR3 protein sequence as a single entry, with no DNA. The V and J calls reflect TCRdb's pipeline rather than the authors' work. The sample's records list roughly 300,000 distinct CDR3 sequences. Roughly 4.2% of the sample is held by the ten biggest clonotypes.

Points on this clonotype: It has no known antigen specificity.

HCMV serostatus was determined by detecting HCMV-specific IgG in serum with a commercial ELISA kit. Peripheral blood mononuclear cells were isolated from blood by Ficoll density gradient centrifugation. As encoded in the germline V gene, CDR1 is MNHNS while CDR2 is SASEGT. From the cysteine through the phenylalanine, the CDR3 covers 12 amino acids. No DNA is listed. The sample consisted of blood T cells: a sorted CD56 or NKG2C T cell subset, CD4+ or CD8+ T cells, or bulk PBMC T cells (not recorded which). Here the chain combines TRBV6-1 and TRBJ2-1. This receptor was taken from a woman between 18 and 69 years old in good health. This receptor has the CDR3 CASISGYNEQFF.